Shown below are 30 T cell receptor beta chains from a single sample sequenced in a study of shared clonotypes between healthy human individuals. The method was immunoSEQ multiplex PCR; TCRdb's version includes in-frame clones alone and lacks a portion of them. The sample includes approximately 1.9 million clones, about 94% of them seen just once. Selected positively for CCR7 and CD45RO-negative, naive CD8 cells excluded terminally differentiated effector memory CD45RA+ cells. The material sequenced was naive CD8+ T cells from PBMCs. The source of these receptors is a man aged 18 to 35 in good health. Some clones in this sample may be carry-over from other donors' samples.

The chain is built from TRBV7-8 and TRBJ2-1, with 7 nucleotides matching TRBD2. J was trimmed by 7 bases and V by 2 bases; bases with no gene match: 8. CDR3 size: 15 residues. CDR1 SGHVS and CDR2 FQNEAQ come from the germline V gene. The CDR3 reads CASSLLGGSRNEQFF. The CDR3 DNA follows: TGTGCCAGCAGCTTATTGGGCGGGAGCAGGAATGAGCAGTTCTTC.

On this clone itself: The same CDR3 arises from other DNA sequences in this sample as well. The chain employs TRBV27 and TRBJ1-2; 7 nucleotides agree with TRBD1. Germline V gene sequence: CDR1 MNHEY, CDR2 SMNVEV (reference sequence). The CDR3 is 14 residues long. V was clipped by 5 bases and J by 4 bases; unmatched bases: 7. The DNA for the CDR3 is TGTGCCAGCAGTATCCGACAGGGAGCCTATGGCTACACCTTC. Translated: CASSIRQGAYGYTF.

The rearrangement links TRBV6-1 to TRBJ1-1; no clear D. V shed 4 bases and J shed 1 base, with 7 bases lying between them. Per germline, CDR1 MNHNS and CDR2 SASEGT. CDR3 size: 13 residues. In DNA form, the CDR3 reads TGTGCCAGCAGTGGGTGGGCGAACACTGAAGCTTTCTTT. Encoded protein: CASSGWANTEAFF.

This clone was observed a few times. Other nucleotide sequences in the sample specify the same CDR3. The rearrangement joins TRBV13 to TRBJ1-2, with D hard to call. Germline CDR1 and CDR2: PRHDT and FYEKMQ (reference sequence). There are 14 residues in the CDR3. V gave up 0 bases and J gave up 4 bases, with 9 bases separating them. The CDR3, as DNA: TGTGCCAGCAGCTTAGGACGGCGCTCCTATGGCTACACCTTC. Protein product: CASSLGRRSYGYTF.

V usage is TRBV7-2 and J usage is TRBJ2-1; D is uncertain. Trimming removed 1 base from V and 9 bases from J, with 7 bases in between. Germline V lookup: CDR1 SGHTA, CDR2 FQGNSA. This CDR3 is 12 amino acids long. Written as DNA, the CDR3 is TGTGCCAGCAGCTTAGTACCGGGTGAGCAGTTCTTC. Translating gives CASSLVPGEQFF.

Comment on this clone: Other nucleotide sequences from this sample produce the same CDR3. The chain combines TRBV27 with TRBJ2-1, with 14 bases aligning to TRBD2. Germline V gene lookup returns CDR1 MNHEY and CDR2 SMNVEV (reference sequence). The ends lost 6 bases at V and 7 bases at J; junction bases unmatched: 5. The CDR3 consists of 15 residues. The CDR3 DNA is TGTGCCAGCAGCCTGACTAGCGGGAGGGGGAATGAGCAGTTCTTC. This encodes CASSLTSGRGNEQFF.

V and J are TRBV2 and TRBJ2-4; D is perhaps TRBD1 or TRBD2 (5 bases each). Germline assignment: CDR1 SNHLY and CDR2 FYNNEI. Trimming cost V 6 bases and J 8 bases, with 17 bases left between them. The CDR3 runs to 14 residues. CDR3 DNA: TGTGCCAGCAGCGGGGCGGATATGCCGGACATTCAGTACTTC. Translation gives CASSGADMPDIQYF.

Details on this clone: The same CDR3 also results from other DNA sequences found in this sample. This chain connects TRBV7-2 to TRBJ2-1; D unclear. Germline V CDR1 and CDR2: SGHTA, FQGNSA. The CDR3 totals 12 residues. V shed 1 base and J shed 6 bases, with 4 bases lying between them. CDR3 sequence: CASSLGFNEQFF. The CDR3 coding sequence is TGTGCCAGCAGCTTAGGATTCAATGAGCAGTTCTTC.

This chain joins TRBV10-3 and TRBJ2-1; no reliable D call. The V gene's germline CDR1 is ENHRY and CDR2 SYGVKD. V was cut by 4 bases and J by 7 bases, with 11 bases left in between. The CDR3 is made up of 13 amino acids. CDR3 loop: CAISGRAENEQFF. The CDR3 nucleotides are TGTGCCATCAGTGGTCGGGCTGAAAATGAGCAGTTCTTC.

This chain links TRBV5-1 with TRBJ2-1; D ambiguous. V was pared by 1 base and J by 8 bases, with 10 bases between. The CDR3 contains 13 residues. Germline CDR1 SGHRS, CDR2 YFSETQ. The CDR3, as DNA: TGCGCCAGCAGCTTGAAAAGGAACGATGAGCAGTTCTTC. Translated: CASSLKRNDEQFF.

As regards this clone: Different DNA sequences within this sample yield the same CDR3. The chain carries TRBV11-2 and TRBJ2-5; D is unresolved. Germline CDR1 SGHAT, CDR2 FQNNGV. This CDR3 spans 13 amino acids. The V gene lost 1 base and the J gene lost 2 bases, with 5 bases spanning the gap. CDR3 sequence: CASSLGRQETQYF. In nucleotides, the CDR3 is TGTGCCAGCAGCTTAGGTCGGCAAGAGACCCAGTACTTC.

The V and J genes are TRBV4-1 and TRBJ1-2; D is possibly TRBD1 (6 bases). Germline lookup yields CDR1 MGHRA and CDR2 YSYEKL. V dropped 1 base and J dropped 8 bases, with 8 bases sitting between them. The CDR3 is made up of 12 amino acids. For the CDR3, the DNA is TGCGCCAGCAGCCAAGTCAGGGGAGGCTACACCTTC. Amino acids: CASSQVRGGYTF.

The chain employs TRBV18 and TRBJ2-2, with 9 nucleotides matching TRBD1. With V trimmed by 5 bases and J by 7 bases, 11 bases remained unmatched. Germline V lookup: CDR1 KGHSH, CDR2 LQKENI. This CDR3 has 16 residues. Here the CDR3 reads CASSTMGTGMIGELFF. CDR3 coding DNA: TGTGCCAGCTCAACCATGGGGACAGGGATGATCGGGGAGCTGTTTTTT.

This clone was detected only once. Other DNA sequences in the sample encode the same CDR3. V usage is TRBV28 and J usage is TRBJ2-1; D not certain. Trimming stripped 3 bases from V and 4 bases from J, with 7 bases between. Germline V gene data show CDR1 as MDHEN and CDR2 as SYDVKM. The CDR3 length is 13 residues. CDR3 protein: CASSFGVYNEQFF. The CDR3 coding sequence is TGTGCCAGCAGTTTCGGTGTGTACAATGAGCAGTTCTTC.

In regard to this clone: The same CDR3 also results from other DNA sequences found in this sample. The rearrangement uses TRBV27 and TRBJ1-1, with D uncertain. The V and J ends lost 2 bases and 1 base respectively, with 5 bases between them. CDR1 and CDR2 (germline): MNHEY, SMNVEV (reference sequence). The CDR3 runs to 13 residues. The CDR3 DNA sequence: TGTGCCAGCAGTTTAGCGCAGAACACTGAAGCTTTCTTT. Its protein product is CASSLAQNTEAFF.

The chain uses TRBV9 and TRBJ1-5, with D possibly matching TRBD1 (5 bases). Between the trimmed V and J ends, which lost 4 bases and 6 bases, there was a span of 11 bases. This CDR3 region has 13 residues. CDR1 SGDLS and CDR2 YYNGEE come from the germline V gene. CDR3 residues: CASSYSGTQPQHF. DNA of the CDR3: TGTGCCAGCAGCTATAGTGGGACTCAGCCCCAGCATTTT.

The chain is built from TRBV7-6 and TRBJ2-1; a possible D gene is TRBD1 (5 bases). The CDR3 has 15 amino acids. V gave up 2 bases and J gave up 6 bases, with 14 bases separating them. CDR1 and CDR2 (germline): SGHVS, FNYEAQ. As DNA, the CDR3 is TGTGCCAGCAGCTTACTTCAGGGTGACAGCAATGAGCAGTTCTTC. Residues: CASSLLQGDSNEQFF.

The count of this clone is one. The chain combines TRBV5-1 with TRBJ2-7; TRBD1 matches 10 bases. Germline-derived CDR1 and CDR2 are SGHRS and YFSETQ. This CDR3 contains 15 residues. Trimming removed 1 base from V and 1 base from J; junction bases left unmatched: 2. DNA for the CDR3: TGCGCCAGCAGCTTGAAGGGACAGGGGTCCTACGAGCAGTACTTC. It codes for CASSLKGQGSYEQYF.

The chain employs TRBV5-1 and TRBJ1-2; a weak D match, TRBD1 (6 bases). The germline V gene encodes CDR1 SGHRS and CDR2 YFSETQ. The CDR3 extends over 15 amino acids. With 4 bases removed from V and 7 bases from J, the gap between germline ends came to 20 bases. The CDR3 protein is CASSPTTRGGLGYTF. CDR3 nucleotides: TGCGCCAGCAGCCCCACGACCAGGGGAGGGCTTGGCTACACCTTC.

Concerning this clone itself: Other DNA sequences within the sample encode an identical CDR3. V is TRBV7-9 and J is TRBJ1-1; 7 nucleotides match TRBD1. Unmatched junction bases numbered 6, after V lost 4 bases and J lost 1 base. The CDR3 sequence is 15 residues long. CDR1 and CDR2 from the germline V gene are SEHNR and FQNEAQ (reference sequence). CDR3 residues: CASSSPDRANTEAFF. In DNA, the CDR3 is TGTGCCAGCAGCTCCCCCGACAGGGCGAACACTGAAGCTTTCTTT. Full variable domain (outside the CDR3, taken from reference TRBV7-9 and TRBJ1-1): DTGVSQNPRHKITKRGQNVTFRCDPISEHNRLYWYRQTLGQGPEFLTYFQNEAQLEKSRLLSDRFSAERPKGSFSTLEIQRTEQGDSAMYLCASSSPDRANTEAFFGQGTRLTVV.

The count of this clone is one. The chain couples TRBV4-1 to TRBJ2-1, with 7 nucleotides matching TRBD2. The V segment lost 8 bases and the J segment 7 bases; nucleotides outside the gene matches: 11. Germline V gene data show CDR1 as MGHRA and CDR2 as YSYEKL. This CDR3 has 14 amino acids. CDR3 in DNA: TGCGCCAGCGACCGGGACTCGCGGGGGAATGAGCAGTTCTTC. It codes for CASDRDSRGNEQFF.

CDR3 amino acids: CASSILKTARTEAFF. In nucleotides, the CDR3 is TGTGCCAGTAGTATTTTAAAGACAGCCAGGACTGAAGCTTTCTTT. This rearrangement joins TRBV19 to TRBJ1-1; D possibly corresponds to TRBD1 (5 bases). Between the trimmed V and J ends, which lost 3 bases and 5 bases, there was a span of 16 bases. The CDR3 runs 15 residues. Germline V gene sequence: CDR1 LNHDA, CDR2 SQIVND (reference sequence).

The chain has TRBV11-2 and TRBJ1-1; 7 bases align to TRBD1. This CDR3 has 16 residues. CDR1 and CDR2 (germline): SGHAT, FQNNGV. The V segment lost 4 bases and the J segment 5 bases; nucleotides outside the gene matches: 13. CDR3 DNA: TGTGCCAGCAGCTCAACCGGGACAGTTCCCTTTACTGAAGCTTTCTTT. It translates to CASSSTGTVPFTEAFF.

V usage is TRBV7-8 and J usage is TRBJ1-1; a possible D gene is TRBD1 (5 bases). V lost 7 bases to trimming and J lost 4 bases, with 13 bases between them. Germline V gene data show CDR1 as SGHVS and CDR2 as FQNEAQ. The CDR3 is 13 residues long. Written as DNA, the CDR3 is TGTGCCAGCACCAGCGGGAGGGGCACTGAAGCTTTCTTT. Translating gives CASTSGRGTEAFF.

V is TRBV7-9 and J is TRBJ2-7, with 9 nucleotides matching TRBD1. The CDR3 loop spans 15 amino acids. From germline, CDR1 is SEHNR and CDR2 FQNEAQ (reference sequence). V lost 4 bases, J lost 3 bases, and 7 bases stayed unmatched. The DNA for the CDR3 is TGTGCCAGCAGCTCGCCCGGGACAGGGTTCTACGAGCAGTACTTC. The encoded protein is CASSSPGTGFYEQYF.

The J gene is TRBJ1-5, the V gene TRBV27; D is unresolved. There are 13 residues in the CDR3. V was trimmed by 3 bases and J by 5 bases, leaving 8 bases between them. The V gene's germline CDR1 is MNHEY and CDR2 SMNVEV (reference sequence). The CDR3 region is CASSLANYQPQHF. In DNA form, the CDR3 reads TGTGCCAGCAGTTTGGCCAATTATCAGCCCCAGCATTTT.

The V gene is TRBV19, the J gene TRBJ2-1; 7 bases align to TRBD2. The CDR3 has 14 amino acids. Germline assignment: CDR1 LNHDA and CDR2 SQIVND (reference sequence). Trimming took 7 bases from V and 1 from J; bases not matched to a gene: 4. CDR3 region: CASNNGGSYNEQFF. The CDR3 coding sequence is TGTGCCAGTAACAACGGGGGGTCCTACAATGAGCAGTTCTTC.

This chain uses TRBV5-1 with TRBJ2-1; TRBD2 matches 16 bases. Trimming cost V 3 bases and J 9 bases; bases outside gene matches: 9. The germline CDR1 and CDR2 sequences are SGHRS and YFSETQ. This CDR3 region has 17 residues. CDR3 residues: CASSSTGLAGGFSEQFF. The CDR3 DNA reads as TGCGCCAGCAGCTCGACGGGACTAGCGGGAGGGTTTAGTGAGCAGTTCTTC.

This clone was seen a few times. V usage is TRBV29-1 and J usage is TRBJ1-2; D possibly corresponds to TRBD1 (5 bases). Germline values: CDR1 SQVTM, CDR2 ANQGSEA. Trimming stripped 3 bases from V and 4 bases from J, with 9 bases between. The CDR3 consists of 12 residues. CDR3 sequence: CSVDEGIYGYTF. The CDR3 DNA reads TGCAGCGTTGACGAGGGGATCTATGGCTACACCTTC.

The chain joins TRBV18 to TRBJ2-3; 9 bases agree with TRBD1. The CDR3 sequence is 17 residues long. The J segment lost 5 bases and the V segment lost 3 bases, leaving 12 bases of the junction unmatched. Germline lookup yields CDR1 KGHSH and CDR2 LQKENI. The CDR3, as DNA: TGTGCCAGCTCACCCGTGATTACCGGGACAGGGAGAGATACGCAGTATTTT. Protein product: CASSPVITGTGRDTQYF.